The rows below give T cell receptor beta chains drawn from one sample of a study of T cell repertoires in cytomegalovirus infection. One entry per CDR3 protein, called by TCRdb with MiXCR from the reads. The sample has 830,000 or so distinct CDR3 sequences, around a third seen once. Their target antigens are unknown. Source: cultured CD8+ T cells from PBMCs, taken from culture after CMV antigen stimulation. These receptor sequences come from a human donor in good health (CMV status not recorded). Some clones in this sample may be carry-over from other donors' samples. CDR3s include the opening cysteine and the closing phenylalanine or tryptophan. Expanded clones are given a class, and other clones once, few, many or no size at all.

size	V	J	CDR3
NA	TRBV29-1	TRBJ1-2	CSGRTVANYGYTF
once	TRBV20-1	TRBJ2-1	CSARGTRDNEQFF
NA	TRBV29-1	TRBJ2-3	CSVTERSVLSTDTQYF
NA	TRBV12-3/TRBV12-4	TRBJ2-7	CASSYRVWYEQYF
few	TRBV18	TRBJ2-5	CASSPPTQGETQYF
NA	TRBV20-1	TRBJ2-5	CSARSSPALGGETQYF
few	TRBV7-3	TRBJ1-1	CASTWAKNTEAFF
many	TRBV7-8	TRBJ2-1	CASSLVRGYNEQFF
few	TRBV27	TRBJ1-5	CASSFLPRIPMDQPQHF
NA	TRBV13	TRBJ2-3	CASSKRGAATDTQYF
many	TRBV2	TRBJ2-7	CATRGGNYEQYF
NA	TRBV27	TRBJ2-2	CASTTGYTGELFF
few	TRBV6-1	TRBJ1-1	CASTEGGKGFLGTEAFF
NA	TRBV25-1	TRBJ2-2	CAITDGYTGELFF
NA	TRBV13	TRBJ1-6	CASSLWTGGHSPLHF
many	TRBV7-8	TRBJ2-4	CASSLRQGGTKNIQYF
many	TRBV4-1	TRBJ1-5	CASSQGTGRNQPQHF
many	TRBV13	TRBJ2-5	CASSLGDQETQYF
NA	TRBV4-3	TRBJ2-1	CASSQEALGPEQFF
NA	TRBV27	TRBJ1-5	CASSLSGGNNQPQHF
few	TRBV2	TRBJ1-2	CASSTYGYTF
many	TRBV6-1	TRBJ1-1	CASSEREGQGFTEAFF
NA	TRBV27	TRBJ2-5	CASRFPGGETQYF
NA	TRBV12-3/TRBV12-4	TRBJ1-2	CASTVDRAYYGYTF
few	TRBV27	TRBJ1-2	CASSSTGTGAPFNYGYTF
NA	TRBV10-3	TRBJ1-1	CAISETDRNTEAFF
NA	TRBV19	TRBJ2-1	CASSSPYQLNEQFF
many	TRBV7-2	TRBJ2-2	CASSLGLLAGNTGELFF
few	TRBV4-2	TRBJ1-1	CASSLGRDRTTFF
once	TRBV15	TRBJ1-1	CATSRFPDRSEGSFF
NA	TRBV6-5	TRBJ2-3	CASSWGATDTQYF
NA	TRBV4-3	TRBJ2-3	CASSQAPERGRVTDTQYF
NA	TRBV20-1	TRBJ2-1	CSARDYRVDNEQFF
NA	TRBV11-2	TRBJ2-1	CASITDMAAYNEQFF
many	TRBV10-1	TRBJ2-5	CASSGGYDLMETQYF
few	TRBV19	TRBJ2-1	CASSLTRLPTNEQFF
few	TRBV12-3/TRBV12-4	TRBJ2-6	CASKEAGANVLTF
few	TRBV7-6	TRBJ2-1	CASSPTGGTEDEQFF
NA	TRBV5-8	TRBJ2-7	CASSLGQGRPYEQYF
NA	TRBV5-1	TRBJ2-1	CASSLGGTGGPMNEQFF
few	TRBV12-3/TRBV12-4	TRBJ2-4	CASSRPGLAGGGSKNIQYF
many	TRBV7-8	TRBJ2-3	CASSLGSLVLAGGTSTDTQYF
few	TRBV7-8	TRBJ1-3	CASSPGQVSGNTIYF
many	TRBV5-4	TRBJ1-3	CASSSNLGARGNTIYF
NA	TRBV7-9	TRBJ1-3	CASSTTGIGNTIYF
NA	TRBV4-3	TRBJ1-3	CASSQDRQGRNTIYF
NA	TRBV19	TRBJ2-2	CATLPRGNTGELFF
few	TRBV10-3	TRBJ1-1	CAISEEGGTGTEAFF
many	TRBV7-2	TRBJ2-2	CASSLGTGTTGELFF
few	TRBV6-1	TRBJ2-7	CASSGTGPYEQYF
NA	TRBV6-5	TRBJ2-3	CASSGLLAGGRPDTQYF
NA	TRBV5-6	TRBJ2-3	CASSLERALVDTQYF
few	TRBV7-8	TRBJ2-5	CASSLTVGTQETQYF
few	TRBV7-9	TRBJ1-1	CASSSSGAFF
few	TRBV7-9	TRBJ1-5	CASSPSTQLRDQPQHF
NA	TRBV27	TRBJ2-1	CASSFPGTGGFYEQFF
NA	TRBV29-1	TRBJ1-1	CSVEEGEGMNTEAFF